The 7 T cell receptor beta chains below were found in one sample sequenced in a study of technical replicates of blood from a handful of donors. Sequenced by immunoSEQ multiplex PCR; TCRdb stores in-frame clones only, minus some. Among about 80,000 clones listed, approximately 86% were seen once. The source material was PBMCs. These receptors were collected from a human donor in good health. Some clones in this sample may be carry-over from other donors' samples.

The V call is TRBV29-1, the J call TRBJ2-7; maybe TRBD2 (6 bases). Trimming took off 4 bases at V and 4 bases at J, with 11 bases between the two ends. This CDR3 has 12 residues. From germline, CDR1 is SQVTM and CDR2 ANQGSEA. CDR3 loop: CSVVAAGYEQYF. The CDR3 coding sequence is TGCAGCGTTGTCGCGGCGGGGTACGAGCAGTACTTC.

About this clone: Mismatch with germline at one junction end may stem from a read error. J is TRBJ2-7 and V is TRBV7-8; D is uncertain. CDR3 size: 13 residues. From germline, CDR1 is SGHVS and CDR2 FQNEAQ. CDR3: CASSLVGSSEQYF. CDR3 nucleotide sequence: TGTGCCAGCAGCTTAGTCGGGTCCTCCGAGCAGTACTTC. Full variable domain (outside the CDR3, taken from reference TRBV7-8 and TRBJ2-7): GAGVSQSPRYKVAKRGQDVALRCDPISGHVSLFWYQQALGQGPEFLTYFQNEAQLDKSGLPSDRFFAERPEGSVSTLKIQRTQQEDSAVYLCASSLVGSSEQYFGPGTRLTVT.

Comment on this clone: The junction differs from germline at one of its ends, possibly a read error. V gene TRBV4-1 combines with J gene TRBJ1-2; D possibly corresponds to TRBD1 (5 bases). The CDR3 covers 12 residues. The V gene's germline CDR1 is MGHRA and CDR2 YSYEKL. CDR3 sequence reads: CASSQERGPSCF. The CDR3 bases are TGCGCCAGCAGCCAAGAAAGGGGCCCTTCATGCTTC.

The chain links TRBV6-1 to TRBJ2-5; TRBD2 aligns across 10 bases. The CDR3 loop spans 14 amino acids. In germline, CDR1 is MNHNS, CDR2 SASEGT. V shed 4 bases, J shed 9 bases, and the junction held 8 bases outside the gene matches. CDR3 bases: TGTGCCAGCAGTGTAGGGACTAGCGAGAAGGCCCAGTACTTC. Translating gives CASSVGTSEKAQYF.

CDR3 loop: CASSSRQGPQPQHF. CDR3 coding DNA: TGTGCCAGCAGCTCCCGACAGGGCCCCCAGCCCCAGCATTTT. The chain couples TRBV7-2 to TRBJ1-5, with 7 positions matching TRBD1. The CDR3 spans 14 residues. V was clipped by 4 bases and J by 7 bases; unmatched bases: 7. Germline V lookup: CDR1 SGHTA, CDR2 FQGNSA.

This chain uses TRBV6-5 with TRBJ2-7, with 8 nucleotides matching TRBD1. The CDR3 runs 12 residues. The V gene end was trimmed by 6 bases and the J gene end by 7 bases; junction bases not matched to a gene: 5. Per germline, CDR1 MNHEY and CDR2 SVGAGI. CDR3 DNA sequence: TGTGCCAGCAGCAATACAGGGGGGGAGCAGTACTTC. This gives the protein CASSNTGGEQYF.

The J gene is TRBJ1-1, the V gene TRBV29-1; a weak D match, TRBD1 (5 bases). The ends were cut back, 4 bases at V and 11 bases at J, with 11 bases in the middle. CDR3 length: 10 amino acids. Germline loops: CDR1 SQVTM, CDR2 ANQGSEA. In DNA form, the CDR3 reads TGCAGCGTTGGGTCAGGGTGGGCTTTCTTT. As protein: CSVGSGWAFF. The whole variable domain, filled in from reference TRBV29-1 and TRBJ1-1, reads SAVISQKPSRDICQRGTSLTIQCQVDSQVTMMFWYRQQPGQSLTLIATANQGSEATYESGFVIDKFPISRPNLTFSTLTVSNMSPEDSSIYLCSVGSGWAFFGQGTRLTVV.